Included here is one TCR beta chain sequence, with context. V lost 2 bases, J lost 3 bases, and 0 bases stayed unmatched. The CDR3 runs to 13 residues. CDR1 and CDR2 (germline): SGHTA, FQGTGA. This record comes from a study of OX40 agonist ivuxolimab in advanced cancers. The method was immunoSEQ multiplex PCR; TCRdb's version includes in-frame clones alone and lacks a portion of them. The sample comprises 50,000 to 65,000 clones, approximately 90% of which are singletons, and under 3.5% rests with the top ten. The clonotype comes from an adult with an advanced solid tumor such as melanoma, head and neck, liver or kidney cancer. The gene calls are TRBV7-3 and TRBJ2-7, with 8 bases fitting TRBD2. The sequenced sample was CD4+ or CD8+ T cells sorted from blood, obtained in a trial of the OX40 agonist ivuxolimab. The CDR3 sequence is CASSLAGGYEQYF. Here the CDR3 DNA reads TGTGCCAGCAGCTTAGCGGGAGGCTACGAGCAGTACTTC.